This T cell receptor beta chain is drawn from a study of CD8+ T cells in alopecia areata. Across the study: Twice a day, 5 to 10 mg of oral tofacitinib was administered to treated patients.

Noted treatment: oral pan-JAK inhibitor, 5-10 mg twice daily. This clone was counted a single time. V was pared by 4 bases and J by 10 bases, with 9 bases of the junction left unmatched. The CDR3 totals 14 residues. The V gene's germline CDR1 is MNHEY and CDR2 SMNVEV (reference sequence). RNA extraction and reverse transcription yielded cDNA as sequencing template. TCRdb's copy holds only in-frame clones and misses some; the assay was immunoSEQ multiplex PCR. The sample consists of roughly 220,000 clones, roughly three fifths of them appearing once. The sample was CD4+ T cells sorted from blood, taken between weeks 44 and 45, from a patient treated with tofacitinib. J is TRBJ2-2 and V is TRBV27; 7 bases are a match to TRBD1. The TCR originated in a human donor with alopecia areata. CDR3: CASSSDRLPKELFF. CDR3 sequence (DNA): TGTGCCAGCAGTTCGGACAGGCTACCTAAGGAGCTGTTTTTT.